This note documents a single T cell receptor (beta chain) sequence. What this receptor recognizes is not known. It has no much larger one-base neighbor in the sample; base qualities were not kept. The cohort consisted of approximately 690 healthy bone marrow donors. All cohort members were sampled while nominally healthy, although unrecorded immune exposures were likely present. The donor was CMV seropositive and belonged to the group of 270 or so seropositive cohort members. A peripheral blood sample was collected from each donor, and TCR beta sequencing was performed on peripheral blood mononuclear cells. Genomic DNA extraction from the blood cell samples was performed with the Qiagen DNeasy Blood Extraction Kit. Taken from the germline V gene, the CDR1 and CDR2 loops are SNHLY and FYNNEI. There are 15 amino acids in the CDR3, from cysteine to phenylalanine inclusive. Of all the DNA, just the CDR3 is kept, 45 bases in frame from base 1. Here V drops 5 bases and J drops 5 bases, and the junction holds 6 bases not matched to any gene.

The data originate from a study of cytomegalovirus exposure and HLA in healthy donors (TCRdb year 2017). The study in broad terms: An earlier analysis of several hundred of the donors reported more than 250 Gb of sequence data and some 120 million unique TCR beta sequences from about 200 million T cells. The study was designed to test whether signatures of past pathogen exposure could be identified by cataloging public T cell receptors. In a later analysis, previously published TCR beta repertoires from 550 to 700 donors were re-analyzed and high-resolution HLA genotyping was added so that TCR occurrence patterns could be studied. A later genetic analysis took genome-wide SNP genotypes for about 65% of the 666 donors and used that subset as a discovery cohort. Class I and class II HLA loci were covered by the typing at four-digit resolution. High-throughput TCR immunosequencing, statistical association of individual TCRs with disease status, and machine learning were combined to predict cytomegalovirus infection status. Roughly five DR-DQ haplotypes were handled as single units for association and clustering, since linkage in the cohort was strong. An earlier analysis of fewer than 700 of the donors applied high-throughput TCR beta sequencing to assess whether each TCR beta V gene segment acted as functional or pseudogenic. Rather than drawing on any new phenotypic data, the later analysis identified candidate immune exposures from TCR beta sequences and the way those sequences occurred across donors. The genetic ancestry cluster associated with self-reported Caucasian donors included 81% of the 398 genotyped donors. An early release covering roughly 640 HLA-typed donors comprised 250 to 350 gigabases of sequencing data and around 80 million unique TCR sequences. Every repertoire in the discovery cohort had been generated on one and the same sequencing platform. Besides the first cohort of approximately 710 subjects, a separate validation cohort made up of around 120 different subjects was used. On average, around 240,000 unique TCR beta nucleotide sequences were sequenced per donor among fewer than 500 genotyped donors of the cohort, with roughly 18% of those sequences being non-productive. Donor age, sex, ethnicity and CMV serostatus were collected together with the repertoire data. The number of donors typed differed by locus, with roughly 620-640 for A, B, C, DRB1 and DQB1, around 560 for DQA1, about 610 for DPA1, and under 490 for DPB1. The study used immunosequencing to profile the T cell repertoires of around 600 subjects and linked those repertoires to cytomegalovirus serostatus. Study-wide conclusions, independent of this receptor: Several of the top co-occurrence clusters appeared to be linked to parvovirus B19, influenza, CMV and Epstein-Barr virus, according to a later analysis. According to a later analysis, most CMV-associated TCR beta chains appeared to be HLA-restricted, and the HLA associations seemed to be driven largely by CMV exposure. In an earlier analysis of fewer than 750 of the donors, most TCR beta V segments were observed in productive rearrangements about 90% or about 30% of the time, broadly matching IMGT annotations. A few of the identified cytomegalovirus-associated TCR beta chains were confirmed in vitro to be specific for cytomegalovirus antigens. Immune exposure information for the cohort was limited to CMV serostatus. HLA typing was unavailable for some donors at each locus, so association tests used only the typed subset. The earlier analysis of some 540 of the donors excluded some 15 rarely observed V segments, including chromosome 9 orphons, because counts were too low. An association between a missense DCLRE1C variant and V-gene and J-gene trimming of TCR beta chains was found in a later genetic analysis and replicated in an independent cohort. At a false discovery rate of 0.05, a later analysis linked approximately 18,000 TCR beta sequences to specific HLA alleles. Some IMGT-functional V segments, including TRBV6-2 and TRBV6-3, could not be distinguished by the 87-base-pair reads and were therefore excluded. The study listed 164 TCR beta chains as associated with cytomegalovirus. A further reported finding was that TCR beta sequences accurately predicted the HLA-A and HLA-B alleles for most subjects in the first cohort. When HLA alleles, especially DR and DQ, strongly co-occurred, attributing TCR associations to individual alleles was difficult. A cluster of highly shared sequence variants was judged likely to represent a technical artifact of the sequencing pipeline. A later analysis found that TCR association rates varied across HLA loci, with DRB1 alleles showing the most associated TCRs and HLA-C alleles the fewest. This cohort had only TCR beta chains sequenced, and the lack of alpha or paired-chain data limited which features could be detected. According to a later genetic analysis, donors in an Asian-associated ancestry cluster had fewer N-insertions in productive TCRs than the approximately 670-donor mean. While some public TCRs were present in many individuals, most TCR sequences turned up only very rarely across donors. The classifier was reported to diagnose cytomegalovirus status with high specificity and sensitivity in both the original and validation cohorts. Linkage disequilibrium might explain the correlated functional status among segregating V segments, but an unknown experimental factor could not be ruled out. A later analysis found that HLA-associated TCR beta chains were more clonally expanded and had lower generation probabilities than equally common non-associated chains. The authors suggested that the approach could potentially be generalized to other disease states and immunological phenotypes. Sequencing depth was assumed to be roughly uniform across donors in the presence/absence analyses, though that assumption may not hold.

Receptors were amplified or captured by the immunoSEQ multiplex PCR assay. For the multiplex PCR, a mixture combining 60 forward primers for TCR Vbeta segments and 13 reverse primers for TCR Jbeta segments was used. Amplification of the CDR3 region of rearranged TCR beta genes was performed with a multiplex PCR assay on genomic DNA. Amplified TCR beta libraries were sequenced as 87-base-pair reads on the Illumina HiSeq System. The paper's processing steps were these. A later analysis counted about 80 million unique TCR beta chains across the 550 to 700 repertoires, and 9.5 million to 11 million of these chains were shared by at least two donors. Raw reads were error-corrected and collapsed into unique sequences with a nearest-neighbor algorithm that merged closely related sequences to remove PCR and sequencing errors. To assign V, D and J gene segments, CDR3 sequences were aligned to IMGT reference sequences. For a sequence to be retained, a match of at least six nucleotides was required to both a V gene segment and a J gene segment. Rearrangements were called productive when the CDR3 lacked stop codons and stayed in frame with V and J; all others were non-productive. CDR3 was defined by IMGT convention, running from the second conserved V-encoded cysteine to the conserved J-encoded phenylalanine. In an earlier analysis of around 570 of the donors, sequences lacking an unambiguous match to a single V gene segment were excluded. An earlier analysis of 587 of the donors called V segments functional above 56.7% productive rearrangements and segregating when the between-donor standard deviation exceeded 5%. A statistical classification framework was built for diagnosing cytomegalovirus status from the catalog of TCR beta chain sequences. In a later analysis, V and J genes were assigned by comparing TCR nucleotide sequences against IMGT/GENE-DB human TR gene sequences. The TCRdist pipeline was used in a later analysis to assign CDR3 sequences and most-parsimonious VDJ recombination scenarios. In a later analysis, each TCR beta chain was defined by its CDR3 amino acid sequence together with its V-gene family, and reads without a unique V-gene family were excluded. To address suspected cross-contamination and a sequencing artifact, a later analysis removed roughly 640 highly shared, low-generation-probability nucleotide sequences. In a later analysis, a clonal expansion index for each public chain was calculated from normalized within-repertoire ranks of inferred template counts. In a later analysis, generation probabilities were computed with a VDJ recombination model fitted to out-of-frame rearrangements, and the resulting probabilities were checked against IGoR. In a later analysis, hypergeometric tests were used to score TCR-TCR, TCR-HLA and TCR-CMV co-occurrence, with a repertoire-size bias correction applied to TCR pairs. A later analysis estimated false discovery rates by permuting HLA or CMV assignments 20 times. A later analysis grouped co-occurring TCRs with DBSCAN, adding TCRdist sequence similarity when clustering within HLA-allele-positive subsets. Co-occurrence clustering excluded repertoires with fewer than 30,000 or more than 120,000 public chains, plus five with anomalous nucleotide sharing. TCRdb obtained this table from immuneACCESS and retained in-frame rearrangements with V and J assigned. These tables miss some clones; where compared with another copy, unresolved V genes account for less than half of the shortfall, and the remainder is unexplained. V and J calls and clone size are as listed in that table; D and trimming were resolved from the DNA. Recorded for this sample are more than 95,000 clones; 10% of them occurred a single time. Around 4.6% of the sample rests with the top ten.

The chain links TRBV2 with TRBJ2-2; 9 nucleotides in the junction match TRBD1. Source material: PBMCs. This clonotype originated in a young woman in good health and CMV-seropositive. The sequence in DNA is TGTGCCAGCAGTCGAACAGGGGGCATGACCGGGGAGCTGTTTTTT. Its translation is CASSRTGGMTGELFF.